The present entry profiles one TCR beta chain with its context. Antigen specificity is unknown. The sample belongs to a study of T cells after yellow fever vaccination. Study-wide results and limits: A faster peak, day 5 versus 15, was reached by the weaker secondary response. The CD4 compartment and the CD8 compartment contained a small share of clonotypes in common.

UMIs were added to TCR cDNA along with a universal primer site when it was made by 5'RACE template switching. MiXCR, run by TCRdb on the 5' RACE reads, gives a single entry per CDR3 protein. The sample has more than 80,000 distinct CDR3 sequences, roughly 5.2% seen once; the top ten hold roughly two fifths. The sequence came from a young man who received the YFV17D yellow fever vaccine. The specimen was CD8+ T cells sorted from PBMCs, collected 10 days after the yellow fever booster vaccination.

The CDR3 region has the DNA TGTGCCAGCAGCCTCCTAGCGACAGGGCGAGTCGGAGAGACCCAGTACTTC. Its protein product is CASSLLATGRVGETQYF. The chain is built from TRBV6-2 or TRBV6-3 and TRBJ2-5, with D perhaps TRBD1 (7 bases). V was pared by 6 bases and J by 4 bases, with 24 bases between. CDR1 is MNHEY, CDR2 SVGEGT, per germline. There are 17 residues in the CDR3.